These 27 T cell receptor beta chains share one sample of origin, sequenced in a study of blood T cell repertoires in COVID-19. Produced via immunoSEQ multiplex PCR; TCRdb's table is partial and in-frame only. The table lists about 190,000 clones, roughly four fifths of them singletons, with about an eighth in the top ten. Sequencing was done on a sample of peripheral blood. The receptors come from a woman in her 50s with acute or convalescent COVID-19.

This chain uses TRBV29-1 with TRBJ1-6, with TRBD1 matching over 9 bases. The ends lost 7 bases at V and 7 bases at J; junction bases unmatched: 5. Germline CDR1 is SQVTM and CDR2 is ANQGSEA. The CDR3 totals 13 residues. CDR3 DNA sequence: TGCAGCGCCCGGACAGGGGTGAATTCACCCCTCCACTTT. Translation: CSARTGVNSPLHF.

The V call is TRBV7-2, the J call TRBJ1-6; possible D gene TRBD1, 5 bases. This CDR3 is built from 17 residues. CDR1 is SGHTA, CDR2 FQGNSA, per germline. With 2 bases removed from V and 7 bases from J, the gap between germline ends came to 18 bases. DNA of the CDR3: TGTGCCAGCAGCTTACCACCTCGCGGGGGTACAAATTCACCCCTCCACTTT. Its protein product is CASSLPPRGGTNSPLHF.

This clone was counted a few times. This sequence joins TRBV5-4 and TRBJ2-1; 10 nucleotides agree with TRBD2. After removal of 0 bases from V and 4 bases from J, the junction contained 4 bases not matched to a gene. The CDR3 sequence is 16 residues long. Germline V lookup: CDR1 SGHNT, CDR2 YYREEE (reference sequence). The DNA of the CDR3 is TGTGCCAGCAGCTTGGGTTTAGCGGGGGGTTACAATGAGCAGTTCTTC. This codes for CASSLGLAGGYNEQFF.

This rearrangement joins TRBV6-5 to TRBJ2-3; unclear D gene. From germline, CDR1 is MNHEY and CDR2 SVGAGI. The CDR3 totals 12 residues. Deletions cut 7 bases from V and 4 bases from J, with 9 bases between. CDR3 sequence: CASTSQADTQYF. In DNA, the CDR3 is TGTGCCAGCACCTCCCAGGCAGATACGCAGTATTTT.

The chain joins TRBV27 to TRBJ2-7, with D tentatively TRBD2 (6 bases). This CDR3 comprises 15 residues. V dropped 0 bases and J dropped 6 bases, with 15 bases sitting between them. The germline V gene encodes CDR1 MNHEY and CDR2 SMNVEV (reference sequence). CDR3 nucleotide sequence: TGTGCCAGCAGTTTATCTCGGGAGACCCACCTCGAGCAGTACTTC. It encodes CASSLSRETHLEQYF.

This clone has just a few counts. The chain carries TRBV14 and TRBJ1-2; D gene ambiguous. V was clipped by 4 bases and J by 2 bases, with 5 bases between them. Germline V gives CDR1 SGHDN, CDR2 FVKESK. The CDR3 covers 12 residues. The DNA for the CDR3 is TGTGCCAGCAGCCCCCAGAACTATGGCTACACCTTC. Protein: CASSPQNYGYTF.

The gene calls are TRBV24-1 and TRBJ2-3, with D perhaps TRBD2 (7 bases). The CDR3 runs to 14 residues. Looked up from germline, CDR1 is KGHDR and CDR2 is SFDVKD. Trimming shortened V by 7 bases and J by 5 bases, and 15 bases separated the two germline ends. The CDR3 region is CATRTGGRGDTQYF. CDR3 in DNA: TGTGCCACCAGAACCGGGGGGCGGGGAGATACGCAGTATTTT.

V usage is TRBV24-1 and J usage is TRBJ2-3; D remains ambiguous. CDR3 length: 14 residues. V was clipped by 2 bases and J by 2 bases, with 7 bases between them. Germline V CDR1 and CDR2: KGHDR, SFDVKD. The CDR3 DNA follows: TGTGCCACCAGTGATTACGACATCACAGATACGCAGTATTTT. This translates into CATSDYDITDTQYF.

The chain links TRBV28 to TRBJ2-1; D ambiguous. Germline V CDR1 and CDR2: MDHEN, SYDVKM. The CDR3 length is 15 residues. The V end lost 5 bases, the J end lost 11 bases, and 22 bases lay between the germline ends. CDR3: CASSPTKLSAPKQFF. The CDR3 coding sequence is TGTGCCAGCAGTCCTACTAAATTGAGCGCACCGAAGCAGTTCTTC.

The chain is built from TRBV5-1 and TRBJ1-1; D possibly corresponds to TRBD1 (5 bases). This CDR3 has 15 amino acids. Looked up from germline, CDR1 is SGHRS and CDR2 is YFSETQ. V lost 6 bases and J lost 1, with 16 bases in between. The CDR3 nucleotides read TGCGCCAGCAAATTATCACAGACAGCGAACACTGAAGCTTTCTTT. This codes for CASKLSQTANTEAFF.

The chain links TRBV6-6 to TRBJ1-1, with D perhaps TRBD1 (5 bases). V shed 2 bases and J shed 3 bases, with 16 bases lying between them. CDR3 length: 16 residues. The germline gives CDR1 MNHNY, CDR2 SVGAGI (reference sequence). CDR3 in amino acids: CASSYPPRQRDTEAFF. The CDR3 coding sequence is TGTGCCAGCAGTTACCCCCCCCGACAGCGAGACACTGAAGCTTTCTTT.

The CDR3 region is CASSPPSRTEAFF. In DNA form, the CDR3 reads TGTGCCAGCTCACCACCTAGCCGGACAGAAGCTTTCTTT. The chain has TRBV18 and TRBJ1-1, with D maybe TRBD1 (5 bases). Germline CDR1 KGHSH, CDR2 LQKENI. The CDR3 has 13 residues. V lost 0 bases, J lost 8 bases, and 10 bases lay in between.

The genes are TRBV28 and TRBJ2-2, with 7 bases aligning to TRBD2. Germline assignment: CDR1 MDHEN and CDR2 SYDVKM. The CDR3 length is 15 residues. V lost 6 bases, J lost 1 base, and 5 bases stayed unmatched. CDR3 in amino acids: CASRNGGGNTGELFF. The CDR3 nucleotides read TGTGCCAGCAGGAACGGCGGGGGGAACACCGGGGAGCTGTTTTTT.

J is TRBJ2-3 and V is TRBV21-1; the D call TRBD2 from the table was never checked on the DNA. TRBV21-1 is an annotated pseudogene. This CDR3 contains 16 residues. For the CDR3, the DNA is TGTGCCAGCAGCATTCGCTTGACTAATTTCACAGATACGCAGTATTTT. The encoded protein is CASSIRLTNFTDTQYF.

The rearrangement uses TRBV7-2 and TRBJ1-2; 11 bases match TRBD1. There are 17 residues in the CDR3. Germline values: CDR1 SGHTA, CDR2 FQGNSA. V gave up 0 bases and J gave up 4 bases; unmatched junction bases: 7. In nucleotides, the CDR3 is TGTGCCAGCAGCTTAGCCCTTGGGACAGGGGGACTCTATGGCTACACCTTC. It yields the protein CASSLALGTGGLYGYTF.

V is TRBV30 and J is TRBJ1-2; D not resolved. The germline gives CDR1 GTSNPN, CDR2 SVGIG (reference sequence). V lost 7 bases, J lost 4 bases, and 16 bases lay in between. The CDR3 extends over 13 amino acids. The CDR3 coding sequence is TGTGCCTCATCCTCCTCGGGAACCTATGGCTACACCTTC. Its translation is CASSSSGTYGYTF. The entire variable domain, with the rest obtained from reference TRBV30 and TRBJ1-2, is as follows: SQTIHQWPATLVQPVGSPLSLECTVEGTSNPNLYWYRQAAGRGLQLLFYSVGIGQISSEVPQNLSASRPQDRQFILSSKKLLLSDSGFYLCASSSSGTYGYTFGSGTRLTVV.

The J gene is TRBJ1-2, the V gene TRBV15; 7 positions match TRBD1. The CDR3 covers 15 residues. V lost 1 base, J lost 0 bases, and 2 bases stayed unmatched. The germline gives CDR1 LNHNV, CDR2 YYDKDF (reference sequence). This CDR3 is CATSRGTGPNYGYTF. The CDR3 DNA follows: TGTGCCACCAGCAGAGGGACAGGCCCTAACTATGGCTACACCTTC.

V and J are TRBV27 and TRBJ1-5; D gene uncertain. Per the germline V gene, CDR1 is MNHEY and CDR2 is SMNVEV (reference sequence). Trimming removed 5 bases from V and 1 base from J, with 12 bases in between. CDR3 length: 15 amino acids. The CDR3 DNA follows: TGTGCCAGCAGTCGAAAGATGAGCAGCAATCAGCCCCAGCATTTT. This codes for CASSRKMSSNQPQHF.

The chain employs TRBV2 and TRBJ2-7; D is ambiguous. Deletions cut 0 bases from V and 2 bases from J, with 8 bases between. Germline assignment: CDR1 SNHLY and CDR2 FYNNEI. The CDR3 sequence is 14 residues long. CDR3 nucleotide sequence: TGTGCCAGCAGTGAAGCGCCAGGAACCTACGAGCAGTACTTC. Protein product: CASSEAPGTYEQYF. Full variable domain (rest looked up from reference TRBV2 and TRBJ2-7): EPEVTQTPSHQVTQMGQEVILRCVPISNHLYFYWYRQILGQKVEFLVSFYNNEISEKSEIFDDQFSVERPDGSNFTLKIRSTKLEDSAMYFCASSEAPGTYEQYFGPGTRLTVT.

This clone was observed a single time. V gene TRBV15 combines with J gene TRBJ2-2; TRBD1 is a possible D gene (6 bases). The CDR3 runs to 16 residues. Looked up from germline, CDR1 is LNHNV and CDR2 is YYDKDF (reference sequence). Trimming removed 1 base at V and 3 bases at J, with 12 bases between. The CDR3 loop reads CATSRVPQGYTGELFF. CDR3 coding DNA: TGTGCCACCAGCAGAGTTCCACAGGGATACACCGGGGAGCTGTTTTTT.

The V and J genes are TRBV19 and TRBJ2-3; 8 nucleotides agree with TRBD2. J gave up 2 bases and V 11 bases, and 9 bases lay outside the gene matches. There are 14 residues in the CDR3. Per germline, CDR1 LNHDA and CDR2 SQIVND (reference sequence). CDR3 amino acids: CASGGAFDTDTQYF. The CDR3 DNA follows: TGTGCCTCCGGGGGGGCTTTTGACACAGATACGCAGTATTTT.

The chain uses TRBV19 and TRBJ2-4; D is perhaps TRBD2 (6 bases). The CDR3 spans 15 residues. Germline V gene sequence: CDR1 LNHDA, CDR2 SQIVND (reference sequence). Trimming removed 7 bases from V and 1 base from J, with 14 bases in between. The CDR3 DNA is TGTGCCAGTATTAGCGGAAGTTCGGCCAAAAACATTCAGTACTTC. This codes for CASISGSSAKNIQYF.

The chain couples TRBV3-1 (or the pseudogene TRBV3-2) to TRBJ1-3, with D hard to call. V lost 0 bases and J lost 11, with 8 bases in between. Germline loops: CDR1 LGHDT, CDR2 YNNKEL (reference sequence). This CDR3 has 12 amino acids. The CDR3 region is CASSQEGVAIYF. For the CDR3, the DNA is TGTGCCAGCAGCCAAGAAGGAGTTGCCATATATTTT.

V gene TRBV5-1 combines with J gene TRBJ2-1, with 7 bases aligning to TRBD2. The CDR3 runs 15 residues. J was trimmed by 10 bases and V by 2 bases; bases with no gene match: 12. Germline-derived CDR1 and CDR2 are SGHRS and YFSETQ. The CDR3 loop reads CASSLSGGSFGEQFF. CDR3 bases: TGCGCCAGCAGCTTATCGGGAGGCTCGTTCGGGGAGCAGTTCTTC.

The chain employs TRBV5-1 and TRBJ1-2; TRBD1 aligns across 8 bases. The CDR3 has 15 residues. Trimming cost V 4 bases and J 2 bases; bases outside gene matches: 7. The germline V gene has CDR1 SGHRS and CDR2 YFSETQ. The CDR3 nucleotides read TGCGCCAGCAGCGGGAGGACAGGGCAAAACTATGGCTACACCTTC. Its translation is CASSGRTGQNYGYTF.

This clone showed up just a few times. This chain joins TRBV20-1 and TRBJ1-2; TRBD1 might be the D (5 bases). The CDR3 loop spans 11 amino acids. The V and J ends lost 8 bases and 3 bases respectively, with 10 bases between them. Germline-derived CDR1 and CDR2 are DFQATT and SNEGSKA (reference sequence). The CDR3 region is CSLRVDYGYTF. The CDR3 nucleotides read TGCAGTCTCAGGGTAGACTATGGCTACACCTTC.

The chain combines TRBV7-2 with TRBJ2-7; possibly TRBD2 for D (5 bases). There are 13 residues in the CDR3. The V gene lost 5 bases and the J gene lost 7 bases, with 15 bases spanning the gap. CDR1 is SGHTA, CDR2 FQGNSA, per germline. Here the CDR3 reads CASSLAGSREQYF. Written as DNA, the CDR3 is TGTGCCAGCAGCCTCGCGGGTTCACGGGAGCAGTACTTC.